This TCR beta chain stems from a study of PD-L1 blockade in urothelial cancer. Study background: Samples of blood were analyzed 3 weeks (second dose) and 6 weeks after treatment start. T cell content in blood samples showed a median of about 140,000. Study observations and caveats: At 3 weeks on treatment, tumor-associated clones expanded more with durable benefit.

Stated time point: pretreatment peripheral blood. Method: immunoSEQ multiplex PCR; TCRdb's copy keeps in-frame clones and lacks some. Of about 130,000 clones listed, approximately 84% are singletons. On this clone: Its antigen remains unidentified.

CDR1 and CDR2 (germline): MDHEN, SYDVKM. The CDR3 runs to 14 residues. V lost 2 bases and J lost 3, with 11 bases in between. The chain is built from TRBV28 and TRBJ2-7, with D hard to call. The sequence was collected from a man between 45 and 60 years old with urothelial cancer. Source: PBMCs, taken around atezolizumab (anti-PD-L1) treatment. The CDR3 region has the DNA TGTGCCAGCAGTTTAGAACTATCCAACTACGAGCAGTACTTC. This codes for CASSLELSNYEQYF.